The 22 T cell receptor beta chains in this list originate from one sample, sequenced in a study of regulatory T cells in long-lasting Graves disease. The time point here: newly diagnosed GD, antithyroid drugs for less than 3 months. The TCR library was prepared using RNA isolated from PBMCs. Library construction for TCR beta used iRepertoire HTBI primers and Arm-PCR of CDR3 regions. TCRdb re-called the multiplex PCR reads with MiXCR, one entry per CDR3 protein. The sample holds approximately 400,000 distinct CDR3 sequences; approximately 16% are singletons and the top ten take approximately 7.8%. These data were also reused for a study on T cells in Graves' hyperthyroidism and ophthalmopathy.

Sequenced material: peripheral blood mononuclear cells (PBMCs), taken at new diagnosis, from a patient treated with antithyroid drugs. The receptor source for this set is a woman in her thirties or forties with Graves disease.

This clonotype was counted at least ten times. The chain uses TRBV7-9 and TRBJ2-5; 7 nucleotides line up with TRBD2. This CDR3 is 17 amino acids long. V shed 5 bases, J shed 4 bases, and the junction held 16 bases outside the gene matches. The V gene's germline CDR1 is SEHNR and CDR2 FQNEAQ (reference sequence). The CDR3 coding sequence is TGTGCCAGCAGCCCCCGGGGAGGGCCCCGTGGACGAGAGACCCAGTACTTC. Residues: CASSPRGGPRGRETQYF. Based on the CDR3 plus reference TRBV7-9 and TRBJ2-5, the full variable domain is DTGVSQNPRHKITKRGQNVTFRCDPISEHNRLYWYRQTLGQGPEFLTYFQNEAQLEKSRLLSDRFSAERPKGSFSTLEIQRTEQGDSAMYLCASSPRGGPRGRETQYFGPGTRLLVL.

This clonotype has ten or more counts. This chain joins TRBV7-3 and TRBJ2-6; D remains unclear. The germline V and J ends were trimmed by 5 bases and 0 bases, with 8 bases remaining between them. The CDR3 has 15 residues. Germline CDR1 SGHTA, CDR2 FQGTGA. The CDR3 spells CASSLHSSGANVLTF. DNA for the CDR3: TGTGCCAGCAGCCTGCACAGCTCTGGGGCCAACGTCCTGACTTTC.

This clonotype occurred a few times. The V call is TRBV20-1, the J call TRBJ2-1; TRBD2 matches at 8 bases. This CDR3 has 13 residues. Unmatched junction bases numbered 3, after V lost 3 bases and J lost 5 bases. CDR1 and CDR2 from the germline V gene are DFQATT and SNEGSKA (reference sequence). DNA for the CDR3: TGCAGTGCTAGGGTAGCGGGACACAATGAGCAGTTCTTC. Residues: CSARVAGHNEQFF.

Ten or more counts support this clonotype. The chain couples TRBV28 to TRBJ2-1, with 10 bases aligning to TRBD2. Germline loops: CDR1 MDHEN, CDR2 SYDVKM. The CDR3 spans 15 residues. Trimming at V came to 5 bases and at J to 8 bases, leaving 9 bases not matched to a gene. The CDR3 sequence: CASSMASGSIYEQFF. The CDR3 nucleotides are TGTGCCAGCAGTATGGCTAGCGGGAGTATATATGAGCAGTTCTTC.

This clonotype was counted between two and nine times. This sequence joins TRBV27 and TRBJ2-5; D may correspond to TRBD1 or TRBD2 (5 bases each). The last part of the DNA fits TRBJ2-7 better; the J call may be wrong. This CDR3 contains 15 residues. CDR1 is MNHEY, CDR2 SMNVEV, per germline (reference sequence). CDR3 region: CASSGGAGTAYEQYF. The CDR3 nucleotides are TGTGCCAGCAGTGGGGGTGCGGGCACGGCGTACGAGCAGTACTTC.

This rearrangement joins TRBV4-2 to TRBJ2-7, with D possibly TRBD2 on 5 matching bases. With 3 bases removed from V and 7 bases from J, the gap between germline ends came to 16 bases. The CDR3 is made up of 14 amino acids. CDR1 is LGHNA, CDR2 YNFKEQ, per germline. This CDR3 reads CASSHNTATGEQYF. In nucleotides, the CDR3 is TGTGCCAGCAGCCATAATACGGCAACGGGAGAGCAGTACTTC.

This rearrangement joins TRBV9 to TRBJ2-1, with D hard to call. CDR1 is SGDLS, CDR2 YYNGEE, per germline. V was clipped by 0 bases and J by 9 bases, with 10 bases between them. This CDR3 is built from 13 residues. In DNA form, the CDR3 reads TGTGCCAGCAGCGTAGGGTTCGAGCTTGAGCAGTTCTTC. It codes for CASSVGFELEQFF.

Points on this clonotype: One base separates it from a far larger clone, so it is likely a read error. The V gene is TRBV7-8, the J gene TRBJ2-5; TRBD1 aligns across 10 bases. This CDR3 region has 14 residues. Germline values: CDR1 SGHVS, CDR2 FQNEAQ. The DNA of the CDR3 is TGTGCCGGCAGTTGGACAGGGGGCCAAGAGACCCAGTACTTC. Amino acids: CAGSWTGGQETQYF.

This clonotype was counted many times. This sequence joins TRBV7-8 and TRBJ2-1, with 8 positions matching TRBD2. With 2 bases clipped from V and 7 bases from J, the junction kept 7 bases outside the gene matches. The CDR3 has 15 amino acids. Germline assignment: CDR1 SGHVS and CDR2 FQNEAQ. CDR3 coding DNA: TGTGCCAGCAGCTTAAGTCTAGCGGGTAGGAATGAGCAGTTCTTC. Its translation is CASSLSLAGRNEQFF.

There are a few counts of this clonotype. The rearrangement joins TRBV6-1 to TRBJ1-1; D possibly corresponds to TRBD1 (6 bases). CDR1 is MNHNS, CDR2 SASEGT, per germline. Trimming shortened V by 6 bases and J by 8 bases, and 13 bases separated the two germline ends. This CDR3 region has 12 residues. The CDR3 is CASSKGDMEAFF. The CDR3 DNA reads TGTGCCAGCAGCAAGGGGGACATGGAAGCTTTCTTT.

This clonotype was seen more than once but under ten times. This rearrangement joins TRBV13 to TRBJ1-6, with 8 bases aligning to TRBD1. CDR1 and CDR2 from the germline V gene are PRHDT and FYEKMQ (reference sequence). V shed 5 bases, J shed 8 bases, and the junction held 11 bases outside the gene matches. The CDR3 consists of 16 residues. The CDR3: CASSPGQGGAHSPLHF. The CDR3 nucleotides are TGTGCCAGCAGCCCTGGACAGGGTGGCGCTCATTCACCCCTCCACTTT.

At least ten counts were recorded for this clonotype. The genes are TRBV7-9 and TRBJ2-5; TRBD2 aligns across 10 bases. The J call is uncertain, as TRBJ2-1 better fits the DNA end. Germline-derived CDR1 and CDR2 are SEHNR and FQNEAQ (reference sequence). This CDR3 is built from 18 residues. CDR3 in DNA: TGTGCCAGCAGCTTATTACCACCAGCGGGAGGGCCTGACAATGAGCAGTTCTTC. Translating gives CASSLLPPAGGPDNEQFF.

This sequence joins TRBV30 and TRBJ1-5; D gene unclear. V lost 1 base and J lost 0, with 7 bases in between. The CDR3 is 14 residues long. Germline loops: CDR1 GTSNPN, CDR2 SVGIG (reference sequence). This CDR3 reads CAWSGDYSNQPQHF. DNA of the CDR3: TGTGCCTGGAGTGGAGATTATAGCAATCAGCCCCAGCATTTT.

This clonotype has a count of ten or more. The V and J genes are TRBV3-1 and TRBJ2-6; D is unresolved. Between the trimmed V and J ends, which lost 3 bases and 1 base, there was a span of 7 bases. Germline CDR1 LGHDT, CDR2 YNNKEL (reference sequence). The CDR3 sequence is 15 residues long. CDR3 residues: CASSHGGSGANVLTF. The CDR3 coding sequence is TGTGCCAGCAGCCATGGTGGATCTGGGGCCAACGTCCTGACTTTC. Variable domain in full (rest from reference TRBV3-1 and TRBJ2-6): DTAVSQTPKYLVTQMGNDKSIKCEQNLGHDTMYWYKQDSKKFLKIMFSYNNKELIINETVPNRFSPKSPDKAHLNLHINSLELGDSAVYFCASSHGGSGANVLTFGAGSRLTVL.

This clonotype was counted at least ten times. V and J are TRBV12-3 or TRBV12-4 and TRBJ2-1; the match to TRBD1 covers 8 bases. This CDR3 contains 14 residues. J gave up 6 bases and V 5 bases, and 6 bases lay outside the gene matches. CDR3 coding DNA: TGTGCCAGCAGTCAACAGGGGGGACCCAATGAGCAGTTCTTC. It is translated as CASSQQGGPNEQFF.

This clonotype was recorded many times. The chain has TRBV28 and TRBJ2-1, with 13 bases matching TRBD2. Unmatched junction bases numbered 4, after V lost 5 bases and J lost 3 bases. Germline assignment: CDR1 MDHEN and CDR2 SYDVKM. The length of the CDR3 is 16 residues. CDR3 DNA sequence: TGTGCCAGCAGTAAGACTAGCGGGAGGCGCTACAATGAGCAGTTCTTC. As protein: CASSKTSGRRYNEQFF.

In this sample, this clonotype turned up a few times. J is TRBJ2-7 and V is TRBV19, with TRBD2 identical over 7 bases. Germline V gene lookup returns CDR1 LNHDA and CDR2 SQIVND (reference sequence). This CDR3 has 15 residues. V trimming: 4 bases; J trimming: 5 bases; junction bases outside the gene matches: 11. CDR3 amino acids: CASSNGAGPEDEQYF. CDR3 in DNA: TGTGCCAGTAGTAACGGAGCGGGGCCTGAGGACGAGCAGTACTTC.

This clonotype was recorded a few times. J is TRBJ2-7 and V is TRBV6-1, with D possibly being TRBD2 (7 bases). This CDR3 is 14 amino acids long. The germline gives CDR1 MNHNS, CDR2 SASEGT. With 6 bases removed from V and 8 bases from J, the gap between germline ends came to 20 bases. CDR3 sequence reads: CASSGGRYQGKQYF. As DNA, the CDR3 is TGTGCCAGCAGCGGGGGGCGATACCAGGGGAAGCAGTACTTC.

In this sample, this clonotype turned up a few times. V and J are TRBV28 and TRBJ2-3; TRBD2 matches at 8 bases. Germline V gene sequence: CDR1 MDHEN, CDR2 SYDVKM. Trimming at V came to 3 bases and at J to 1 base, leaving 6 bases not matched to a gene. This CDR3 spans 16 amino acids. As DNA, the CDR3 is TGTGCCAGCAGTTTGCTTAGCGGGGCCCGCACAGATACGCAGTATTTT. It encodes CASSLLSGARTDTQYF.

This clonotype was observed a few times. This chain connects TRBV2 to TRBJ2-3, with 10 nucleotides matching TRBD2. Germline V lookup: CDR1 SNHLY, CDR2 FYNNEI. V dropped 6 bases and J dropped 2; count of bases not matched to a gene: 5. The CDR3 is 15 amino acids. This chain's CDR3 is CASRRTSGATDTQYF. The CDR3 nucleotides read TGTGCCAGCAGAAGGACTAGCGGAGCCACAGATACGCAGTATTTT.

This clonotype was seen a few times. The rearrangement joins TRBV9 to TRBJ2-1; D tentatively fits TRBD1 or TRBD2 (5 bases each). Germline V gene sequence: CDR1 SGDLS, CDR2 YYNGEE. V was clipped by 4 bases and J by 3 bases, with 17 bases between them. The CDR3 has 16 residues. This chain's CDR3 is CASSPNGRGDYNEQFF. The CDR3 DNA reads TGTGCCAGCAGCCCCAATGGAAGAGGGGACTACAATGAGCAGTTCTTC.

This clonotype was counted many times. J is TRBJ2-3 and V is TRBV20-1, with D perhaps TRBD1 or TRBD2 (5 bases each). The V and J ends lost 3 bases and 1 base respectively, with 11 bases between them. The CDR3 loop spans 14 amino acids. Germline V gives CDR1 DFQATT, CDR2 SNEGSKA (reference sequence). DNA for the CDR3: TGCAGTGCTAGTGAGGGGCGCGGCACAGATACGCAGTATTTT. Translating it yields CSASEGRGTDTQYF.